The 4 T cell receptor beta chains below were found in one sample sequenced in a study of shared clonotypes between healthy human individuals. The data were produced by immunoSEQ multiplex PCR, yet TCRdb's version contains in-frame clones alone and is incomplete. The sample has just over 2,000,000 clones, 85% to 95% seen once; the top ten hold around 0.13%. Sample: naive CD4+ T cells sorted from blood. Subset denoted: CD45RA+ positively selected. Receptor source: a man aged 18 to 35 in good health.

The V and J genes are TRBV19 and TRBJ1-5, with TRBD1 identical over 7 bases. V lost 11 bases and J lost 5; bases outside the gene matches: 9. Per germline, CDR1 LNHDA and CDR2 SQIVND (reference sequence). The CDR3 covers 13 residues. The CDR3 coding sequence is TGTGCCTGGAGTGTACAGGGGTATCAGCCCCAGCATTTT. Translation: CAWSVQGYQPQHF.

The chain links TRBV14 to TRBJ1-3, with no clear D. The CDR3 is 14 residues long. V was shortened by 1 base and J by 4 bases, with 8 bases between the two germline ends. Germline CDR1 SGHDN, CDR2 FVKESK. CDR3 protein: CASSQVVSGNTIYF. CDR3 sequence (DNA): TGTGCCAGCAGCCAAGTGGTGAGCGGAAACACCATATATTTT.

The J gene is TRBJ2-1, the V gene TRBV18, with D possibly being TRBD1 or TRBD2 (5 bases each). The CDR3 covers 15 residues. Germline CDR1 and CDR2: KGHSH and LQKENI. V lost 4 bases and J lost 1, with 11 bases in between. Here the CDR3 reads CASSRGEGSYNEQFF. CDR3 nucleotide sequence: TGTGCCAGCTCACGAGGTGAGGGGTCCTACAATGAGCAGTTCTTC.

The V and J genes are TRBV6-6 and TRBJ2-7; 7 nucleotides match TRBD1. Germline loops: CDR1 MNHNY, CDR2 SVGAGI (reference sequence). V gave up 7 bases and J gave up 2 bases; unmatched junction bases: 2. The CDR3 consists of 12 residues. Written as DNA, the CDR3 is TGTGCCAGCAAACAGGGGACCTACGAGCAGTACTTC. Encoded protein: CASKQGTYEQYF.